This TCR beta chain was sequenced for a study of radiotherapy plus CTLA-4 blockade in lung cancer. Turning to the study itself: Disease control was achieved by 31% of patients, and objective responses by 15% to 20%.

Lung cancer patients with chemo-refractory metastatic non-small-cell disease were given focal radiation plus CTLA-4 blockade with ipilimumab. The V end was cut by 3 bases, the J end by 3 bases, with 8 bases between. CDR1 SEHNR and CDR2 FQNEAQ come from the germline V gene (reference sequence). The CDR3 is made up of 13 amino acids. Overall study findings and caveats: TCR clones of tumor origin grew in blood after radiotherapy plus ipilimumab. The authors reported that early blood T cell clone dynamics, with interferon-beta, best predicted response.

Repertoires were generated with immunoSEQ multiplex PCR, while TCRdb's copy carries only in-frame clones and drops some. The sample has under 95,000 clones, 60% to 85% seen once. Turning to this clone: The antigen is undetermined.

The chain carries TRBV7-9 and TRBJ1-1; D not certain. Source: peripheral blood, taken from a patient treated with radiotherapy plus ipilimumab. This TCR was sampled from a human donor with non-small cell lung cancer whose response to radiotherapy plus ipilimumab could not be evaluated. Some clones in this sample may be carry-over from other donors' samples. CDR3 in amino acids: CASSLPVDTEAFF. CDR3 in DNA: TGTGCCAGCAGCTTGCCAGTTGACACTGAAGCTTTCTTT.